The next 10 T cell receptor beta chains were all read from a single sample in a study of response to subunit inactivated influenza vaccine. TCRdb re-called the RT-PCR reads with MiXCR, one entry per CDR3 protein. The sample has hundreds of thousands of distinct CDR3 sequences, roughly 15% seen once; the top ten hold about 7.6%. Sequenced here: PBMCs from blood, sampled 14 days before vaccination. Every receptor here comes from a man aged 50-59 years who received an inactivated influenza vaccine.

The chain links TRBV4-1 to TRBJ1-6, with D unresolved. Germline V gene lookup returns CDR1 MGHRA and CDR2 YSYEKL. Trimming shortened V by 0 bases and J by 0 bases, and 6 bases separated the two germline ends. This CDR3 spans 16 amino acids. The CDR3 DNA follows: TGCGCCAGCAGCCAAGATGGTTACTCCTATAATTCACCCCTCCACTTT. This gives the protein CASSQDGYSYNSPLHF.

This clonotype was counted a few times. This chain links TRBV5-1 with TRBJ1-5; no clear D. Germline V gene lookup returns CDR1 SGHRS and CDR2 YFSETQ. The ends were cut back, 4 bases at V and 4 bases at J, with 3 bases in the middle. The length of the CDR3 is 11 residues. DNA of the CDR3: TGCGCCAGCAGCACAAATCAGCCCCAGCATTTT. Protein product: CASSTNQPQHF.

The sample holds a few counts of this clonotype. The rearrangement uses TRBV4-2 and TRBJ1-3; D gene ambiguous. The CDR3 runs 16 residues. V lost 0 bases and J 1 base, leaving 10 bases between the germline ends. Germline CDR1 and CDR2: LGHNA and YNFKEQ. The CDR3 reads CASSQEPTVSGNTIYF. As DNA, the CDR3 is TGTGCCAGCAGCCAAGAGCCCACAGTATCTGGAAACACCATATATTTT.

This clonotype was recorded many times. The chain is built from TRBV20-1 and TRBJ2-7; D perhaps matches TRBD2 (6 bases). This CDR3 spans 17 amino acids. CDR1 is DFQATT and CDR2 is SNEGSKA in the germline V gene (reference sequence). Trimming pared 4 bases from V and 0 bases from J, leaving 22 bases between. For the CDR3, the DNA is TGCAGTGCTAAGGTTGCTTATTTCGGGAGTGACTCCTACGAGCAGTACTTC. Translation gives CSAKVAYFGSDSYEQYF.

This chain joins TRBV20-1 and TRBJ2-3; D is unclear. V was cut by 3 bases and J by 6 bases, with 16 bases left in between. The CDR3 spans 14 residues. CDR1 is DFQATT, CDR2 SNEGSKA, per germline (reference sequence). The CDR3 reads CSASINSGWDTQYF. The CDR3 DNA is TGCAGTGCTAGTATTAATAGTGGGTGGGATACGCAGTATTTT.

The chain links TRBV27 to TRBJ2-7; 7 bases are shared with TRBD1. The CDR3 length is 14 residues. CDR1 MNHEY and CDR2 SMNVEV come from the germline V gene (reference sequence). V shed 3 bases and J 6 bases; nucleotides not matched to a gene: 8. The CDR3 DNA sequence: TGTGCCAGCAGTTTGGCCATGACAGGGATCGAGCAGTACTTC. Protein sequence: CASSLAMTGIEQYF.

Here the CDR3 reads CASSETPLNEQFF. The CDR3 DNA is TGTGCCAGCAGTGAGACACCCCTCAATGAGCAGTTCTTC. The J gene is TRBJ2-1, the V gene TRBV6-1; no definite D call. CDR3 length equals 13 residues. Germline V lookup: CDR1 MNHNS, CDR2 SASEGT. V was pared by 3 bases and J by 6 bases, with 9 bases between.

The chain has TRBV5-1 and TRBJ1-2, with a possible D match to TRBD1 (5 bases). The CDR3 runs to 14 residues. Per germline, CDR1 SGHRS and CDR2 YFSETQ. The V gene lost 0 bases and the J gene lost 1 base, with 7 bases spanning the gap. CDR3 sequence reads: CASSLEGHNYGYTF. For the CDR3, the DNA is TGCGCCAGCAGCTTGGAGGGGCATAACTATGGCTACACCTTC.

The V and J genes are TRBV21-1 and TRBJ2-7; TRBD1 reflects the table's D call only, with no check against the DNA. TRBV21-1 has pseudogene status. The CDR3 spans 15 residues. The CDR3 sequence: CASSKGTGGTNEQYF. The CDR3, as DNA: TGTGCCAGCAGCAAAGGGACGGGGGGAACTAACGAGCAGTACTTC.

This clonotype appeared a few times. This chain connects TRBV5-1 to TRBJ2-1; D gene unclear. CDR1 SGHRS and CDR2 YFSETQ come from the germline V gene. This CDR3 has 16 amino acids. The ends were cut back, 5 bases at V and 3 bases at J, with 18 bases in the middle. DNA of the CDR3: TGCGCCAGCAGTTTTCCCTTGGCCAGAGACTACAATGAGCAGTTCTTC. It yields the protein CASSFPLARDYNEQFF.